A selection of T cell receptor beta chains follows, all from one sample in a study of T cell responses to AZD1222 COVID-19 vaccine. Assay: immunoSEQ multiplex PCR; the TCRdb copy retains only in-frame clones and omits some. The repertoire holds about 120,000 clones, 75% to 95% seen once, with 5.4% in the top ten. The sequencing used peripheral blood, collected on day 0 of AZD1222 vaccination. These TCRs come from an adult in good health. Each CDR3 is given with its conserved first and last residue. D genes are given only for firm matches. Rows may omit the clone size; those that give it use once, few, many or a size class.

abundance	j_gene	d_gene	v_gene	CDR3aa	CDR3nt
-	TRBJ2-5	TRBD1	TRBV15	CATSRAGTGQETQYF	TGTGCCACCAGCAGGGCCGGGACAGGCCAAGAGACCCAGTACTTC
-	TRBJ1-2	-	TRBV28	CASSLLGGIGYGYTF	TGTGCCAGCAGTTTGTTAGGGGGGATCGGCTATGGCTACACCTTC
once	TRBJ2-2	-	TRBV7-2	CASSVKDTHTGELFF	TGTGCCAGCAGCGTAAAGGACACACACACCGGGGAGCTGTTTTTT
-	TRBJ1-3	-	TRBV30	CAWDGGSGNTIYF	TGTGCCTGGGACGGGGGCTCTGGAAACACCATATATTTT
-	TRBJ2-1	TRBD2	TRBV10-1	CASSTSGVSYNEQFF	TGCGCCAGCAGTACTAGCGGGGTGTCCTACAATGAGCAGTTCTTC
-	TRBJ1-3	-	TRBV2	CASGRGGGGNTIYF	TGTGCCAGCGGACGGGGGGGTGGTGGAAACACCATATATTTT
once	TRBJ1-3	-	TRBV30	CAWSDSGNTIYF	TGTGCCTGGAGTGATTCTGGAAACACCATATATTTT
-	TRBJ1-5	-	TRBV12-3/TRBV12-4	CASSYNQPQHF	TGTGCCAGCAGTTACAATCAGCCCCAGCATTTT
-	TRBJ2-7	TRBD1	TRBV9	CASSEGATNPYEQYF	TGTGCCAGCAGCGAGGGGGCAACAAATCCCTACGAGCAGTACTTC
-	TRBJ1-1	-	TRBV3-1/TRBV3-2	CASSPIKNTEAFF	TGTGCCAGCAGCCCCATAAAGAACACTGAAGCTTTCTTT
-	TRBJ1-4	-	TRBV27	CASSSSANEKLFF	TGTGCCAGCAGTTCCAGTGCTAATGAAAAACTGTTTTTT
-	TRBJ1-2	-	TRBV3-1/TRBV3-2	CASSQRGVGGYTF	TGTGCCAGCAGCCAAAGGGGGGTAGGAGGCTACACCTTC
-	TRBJ2-1	TRBD2	TRBV19	CASMGLAGGHGSYNEQFF	TGTGCCAGTATGGGACTAGCGGGAGGGCATGGCTCCTACAATGAGCAGTTCTTC
-	TRBJ1-1	-	TRBV27	CASSFLLFTEAFF	TGTGCCAGCAGTTTTCTCCTTTTCACTGAAGCTTTCTTT